Below, 11 T cell receptor beta chains from the same sample are listed, as sequenced in a study of blood T cell repertoires in COVID-19 (dated by TCRdb to 2018 to 2021). Preparation of the library involved the immunoSEQ multiplex PCR assay. TCRdb's version of the immuneACCESS table is confined to in-frame rearrangements and falls short of the full clone set. An unresolved V gene accounts for under half of the shortfall where checked; the remainder is of unknown origin. The table for this sample lists about 68,000 clones; approximately 90% of them were counted only once. The ten largest clones represent just over 2.5% of the sample. Specimen: peripheral blood. Receptor source: a man aged 50 to 60 with COVID-19, enrolled during active disease.

The chain carries TRBV19 and TRBJ2-1, with 9 nucleotides matching TRBD2. From germline, CDR1 is LNHDA and CDR2 SQIVND (reference sequence). The CDR3 runs to 17 residues. V gave up 4 bases and J gave up 2 bases; unmatched junction bases: 9. The DNA of the CDR3 is TGTGCCAGTAGTAGCCCCTCTAGCGGGATTGCCTACAATGAGCAGTTCTTC. It specifies CASSSPSSGIAYNEQFF.

The chain couples TRBV5-4 to TRBJ2-3; 7 bases align to TRBD1. Germline V gene lookup returns CDR1 SGHNT and CDR2 YYREEE (reference sequence). CDR3 size: 15 residues. Trimming at V came to 4 bases and at J to 4 bases, leaving 9 bases not matched to a gene. CDR3 nucleotides: TGTGCCAGCAGCAGGGACAGAGCCTTCCCAGATACGCAGTATTTT. Its translation is CASSRDRAFPDTQYF.

The chain uses TRBV5-1 and TRBJ1-1; D might be TRBD1 (6 bases). This CDR3 is 15 amino acids long. Trimming cost V 0 bases and J 1 base, with 10 bases left between them. CDR1 and CDR2 (germline): SGHRS, YFSETQ. CDR3 amino acids: CASSLAGTQNTEAFF. The CDR3 bases are TGCGCCAGCAGCTTGGCCGGGACACAGAACACTGAAGCTTTCTTT. Complete variable domain (other parts from reference TRBV5-1 and TRBJ1-1): KAGVTQTPRYLIKTRGQQVTLSCSPISGHRSVSWYQQTPGQGLQFLFEYFSETQRNKGNFPGRFSGRQFSNSRSEMNVSTLELGDSALYLCASSLAGTQNTEAFFGQGTRLTVV.

The chain employs TRBV7-2 and TRBJ2-2; 11 bases are a match to TRBD2. The V gene end was trimmed by 5 bases and the J gene end by 2 bases; junction bases not matched to a gene: 7. The CDR3 has 17 amino acids. In germline, CDR1 is SGHTA, CDR2 FQGNSA. The CDR3 bases are TGTGCCAGCAGCCTAAATAGCGGGAGGGCCAACACCGGGGAGCTGTTTTTT. It encodes CASSLNSGRANTGELFF.

The V gene is TRBV7-3, the J gene TRBJ1-2, with 9 bases identical to TRBD1. V shed 5 bases and J 4 bases; nucleotides not matched to a gene: 5. There are 14 residues in the CDR3. Germline V gene lookup returns CDR1 SGHTA and CDR2 FQGTGA. CDR3 coding DNA: TGTGCCAGCAGCGCGGGGGACAGGGCCTATGGCTACACCTTC. This translates into CASSAGDRAYGYTF.

The chain combines TRBV10-3 with TRBJ1-6; D uncertain. The V end lost 2 bases, the J end lost 10 bases, and 9 bases lay between the germline ends. Germline V lookup: CDR1 ENHRY, CDR2 SYGVKD. This CDR3 contains 13 residues. In DNA form, the CDR3 reads TGTGCCATCAGTGAGCTGACTGACTCACCCCTCCACTTT. Translated: CAISELTDSPLHF.

The chain has TRBV28 and TRBJ2-2; D ambiguous. CDR1 and CDR2 (germline): MDHEN, SYDVKM. Between the trimmed V and J ends, which lost 6 bases and 0 bases, there was a span of 8 bases. The CDR3 runs to 14 residues. The CDR3 DNA reads TGTGCCAGCAGGACTTTTACGAACACCGGGGAGCTGTTTTTT. Residues: CASRTFTNTGELFF.

This chain joins TRBV19 and TRBJ1-5; maybe TRBD1 (6 bases). This CDR3 has 16 amino acids. Germline V lookup: CDR1 LNHDA, CDR2 SQIVND (reference sequence). The V gene lost 1 base and the J gene lost 4 bases, with 14 bases spanning the gap. The CDR3 spells CASSIGPGTLNQPQHF. Written as DNA, the CDR3 is TGTGCCAGTAGTATAGGACCCGGGACACTAAATCAGCCCCAGCATTTT.

The chain has TRBV5-4 and TRBJ1-3; the D is unclear. The CDR3 is 13 amino acids. The germline V gene encodes CDR1 SGHNT and CDR2 YYREEE (reference sequence). V shed 1 base and J shed 2 bases, with 4 bases lying between them. CDR3 nucleotides: TGTGCCAGCAGCTTGCCTACTGGAAACACCATATATTTT. Translation: CASSLPTGNTIYF. Full variable domain (missing parts from reference TRBV5-4 and TRBJ1-3): ETGVTQSPTHLIKTRGQQVTLRCSSQSGHNTVSWYQQALGQGPQFIFQYYREEENGRGNFPPRFSGLQFPNYSSELNVNALELDDSALYLCASSLPTGNTIYFGEGSWLTVV.

The chain combines TRBV4-3 with TRBJ1-4; D call uncertain. V lost 2 bases and J lost 7, with 14 bases in between. The CDR3 totals 15 residues. Per germline, CDR1 LGHNA and CDR2 YSLEER. Here the CDR3 reads CASSQTGAPGEKLFF. In nucleotides, the CDR3 is TGCGCCAGCAGCCAAACCGGCGCTCCGGGTGAAAAACTGTTTTTT.

V and J are TRBV11-2 and TRBJ2-3; 12 bases map to TRBD2. CDR1 is SGHAT, CDR2 FQNNGV, per germline. V dropped 4 bases and J dropped 5; count of bases not matched to a gene: 4. The CDR3 consists of 15 residues. CDR3 loop: CASSSSGRERDTQYF. The CDR3 DNA is TGTGCCAGCAGCTCTAGCGGGAGGGAAAGAGATACGCAGTATTTT. Full variable domain (rest looked up from reference TRBV11-2 and TRBJ2-3): EAGVAQSPRYKIIEKRQSVAFWCNPISGHATLYWYQQILGQGPKLLIQFQNNGVVDDSQLPKDRFSAERLKGVDSTLKIQPAKLEDSAVYLCASSSSGRERDTQYFGPGTRLTVL.